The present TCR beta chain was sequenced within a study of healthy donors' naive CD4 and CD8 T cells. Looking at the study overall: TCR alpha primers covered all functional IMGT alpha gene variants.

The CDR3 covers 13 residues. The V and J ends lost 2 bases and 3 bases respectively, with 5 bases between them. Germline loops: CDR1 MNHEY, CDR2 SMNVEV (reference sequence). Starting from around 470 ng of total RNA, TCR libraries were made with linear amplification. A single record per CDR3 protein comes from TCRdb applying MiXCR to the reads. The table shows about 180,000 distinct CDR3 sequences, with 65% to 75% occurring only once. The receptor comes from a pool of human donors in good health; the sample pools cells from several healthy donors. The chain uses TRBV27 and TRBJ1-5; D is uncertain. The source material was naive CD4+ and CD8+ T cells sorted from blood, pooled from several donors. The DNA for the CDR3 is TGTGCCAGCAGTTTAAGACTCAATCAGCCCCAGCATTTT. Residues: CASSLRLNQPQHF.